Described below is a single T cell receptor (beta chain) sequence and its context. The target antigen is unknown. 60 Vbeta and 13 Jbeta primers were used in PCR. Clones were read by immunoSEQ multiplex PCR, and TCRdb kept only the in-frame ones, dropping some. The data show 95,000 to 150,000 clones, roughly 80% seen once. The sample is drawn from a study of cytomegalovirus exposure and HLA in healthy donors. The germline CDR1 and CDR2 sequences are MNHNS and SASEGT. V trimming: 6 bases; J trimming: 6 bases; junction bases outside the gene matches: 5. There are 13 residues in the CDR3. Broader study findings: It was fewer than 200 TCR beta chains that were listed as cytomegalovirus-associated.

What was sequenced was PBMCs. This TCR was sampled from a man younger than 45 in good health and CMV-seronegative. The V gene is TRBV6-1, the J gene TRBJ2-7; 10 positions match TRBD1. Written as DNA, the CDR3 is TGTGCCAGCAGGAGGGACAGGGGAGGCGAGCAGTACTTC. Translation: CASRRDRGGEQYF.